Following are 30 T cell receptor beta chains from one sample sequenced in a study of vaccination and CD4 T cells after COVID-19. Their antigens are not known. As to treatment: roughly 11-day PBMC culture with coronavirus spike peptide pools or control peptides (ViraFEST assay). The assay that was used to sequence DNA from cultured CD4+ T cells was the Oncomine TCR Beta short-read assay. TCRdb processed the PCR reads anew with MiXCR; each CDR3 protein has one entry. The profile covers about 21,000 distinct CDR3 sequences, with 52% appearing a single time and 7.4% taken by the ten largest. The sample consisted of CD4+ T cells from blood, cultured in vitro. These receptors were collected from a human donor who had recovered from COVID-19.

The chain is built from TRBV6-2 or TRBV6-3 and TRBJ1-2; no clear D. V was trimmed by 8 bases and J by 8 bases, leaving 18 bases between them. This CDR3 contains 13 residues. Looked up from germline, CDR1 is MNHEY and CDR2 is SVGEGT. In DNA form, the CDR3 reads TGTGCCAGCGCCAAGGACTTTTCTCGGGGCTACACCTTC. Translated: CASAKDFSRGYTF.

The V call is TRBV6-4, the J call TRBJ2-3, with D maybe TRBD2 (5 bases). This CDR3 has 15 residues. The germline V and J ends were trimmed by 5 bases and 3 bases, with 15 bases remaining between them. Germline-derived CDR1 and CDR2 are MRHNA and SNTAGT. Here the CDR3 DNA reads TGTGCCAGCAGTACTAGTGGTGCCCCGACAGATACGCAGTATTTT. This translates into CASSTSGAPTDTQYF.

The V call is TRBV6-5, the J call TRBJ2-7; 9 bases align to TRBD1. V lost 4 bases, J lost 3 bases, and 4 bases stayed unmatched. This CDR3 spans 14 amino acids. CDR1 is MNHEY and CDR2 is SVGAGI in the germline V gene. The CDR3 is CASSSQGANYEQYF. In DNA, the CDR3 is TGTGCCAGCAGTTCACAGGGGGCTAACTACGAGCAGTACTTC.

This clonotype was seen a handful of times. The CDR3 bases are TGTGCCAGCAGCTTAGTAGCCAAGAGGATGGATACGCAGTATTTT. This encodes CASSLVAKRMDTQYF. The rearrangement joins TRBV7-9 to TRBJ2-3; the D is unclear. The CDR3 sequence is 15 residues long. V lost 1 base and J 6 bases, leaving 14 bases between the germline ends. Germline-derived CDR1 and CDR2 are SEHNR and FQNEAQ (reference sequence).

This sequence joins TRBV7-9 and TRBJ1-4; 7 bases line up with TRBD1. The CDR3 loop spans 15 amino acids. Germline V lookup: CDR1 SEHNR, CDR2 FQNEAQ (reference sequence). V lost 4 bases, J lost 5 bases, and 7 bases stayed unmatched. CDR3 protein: CASSSLTGLNEKLFF. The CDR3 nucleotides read TGTGCCAGCAGCTCATTGACAGGGCTAAATGAAAAACTGTTTTTT.

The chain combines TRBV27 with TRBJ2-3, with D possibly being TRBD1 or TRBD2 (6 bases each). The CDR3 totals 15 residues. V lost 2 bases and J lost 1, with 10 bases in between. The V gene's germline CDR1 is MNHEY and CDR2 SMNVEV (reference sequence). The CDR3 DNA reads TGTGCCAGCAGTTTAGGACGGGGGCGCACAGATACGCAGTATTTT. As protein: CASSLGRGRTDTQYF.

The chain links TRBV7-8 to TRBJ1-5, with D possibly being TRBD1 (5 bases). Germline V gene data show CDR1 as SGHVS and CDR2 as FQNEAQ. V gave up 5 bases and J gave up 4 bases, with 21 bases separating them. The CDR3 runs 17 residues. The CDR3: CASSGGVRAGANQPQHF. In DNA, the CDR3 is TGTGCCAGCAGCGGTGGCGTCAGGGCGGGAGCGAATCAGCCCCAGCATTTT.

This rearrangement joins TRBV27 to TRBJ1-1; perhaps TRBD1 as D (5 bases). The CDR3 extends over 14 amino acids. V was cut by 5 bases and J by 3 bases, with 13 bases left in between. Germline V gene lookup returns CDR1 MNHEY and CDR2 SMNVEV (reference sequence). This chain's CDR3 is CASSQRQGHTEAFF. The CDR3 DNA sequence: TGTGCCAGCAGTCAACGCCAGGGACACACTGAAGCTTTCTTT.

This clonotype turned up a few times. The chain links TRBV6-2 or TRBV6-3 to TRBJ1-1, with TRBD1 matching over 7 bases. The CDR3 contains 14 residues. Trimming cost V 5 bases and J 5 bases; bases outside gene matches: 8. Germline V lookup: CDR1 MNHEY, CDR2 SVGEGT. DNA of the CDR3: TGTGCCAGCAGTACCACAGGGGAATGGACTGAAGCTTTCTTT. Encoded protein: CASSTTGEWTEAFF.

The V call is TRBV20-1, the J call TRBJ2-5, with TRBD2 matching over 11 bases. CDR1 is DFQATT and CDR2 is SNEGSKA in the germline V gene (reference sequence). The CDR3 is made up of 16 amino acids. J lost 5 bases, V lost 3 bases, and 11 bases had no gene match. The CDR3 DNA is TGCAGTGCTAGTCCCCCTAGCGGGAGGTCGGAGGAGACCCAGTACTTC. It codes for CSASPPSGRSEETQYF.

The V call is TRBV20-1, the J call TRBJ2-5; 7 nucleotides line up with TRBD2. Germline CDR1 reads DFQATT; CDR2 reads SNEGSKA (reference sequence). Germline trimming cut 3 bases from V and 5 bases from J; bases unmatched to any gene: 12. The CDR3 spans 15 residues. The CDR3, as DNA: TGCAGTGCTAGTTACACTAGCGATTTTTCCGAGACCCAGTACTTC. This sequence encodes CSASYTSDFSETQYF.

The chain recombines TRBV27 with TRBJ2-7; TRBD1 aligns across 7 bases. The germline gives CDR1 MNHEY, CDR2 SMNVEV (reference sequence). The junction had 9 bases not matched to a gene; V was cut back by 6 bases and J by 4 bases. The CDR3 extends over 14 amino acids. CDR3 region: CASRNPGGTYEQYF. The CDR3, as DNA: TGTGCCAGCAGAAACCCAGGGGGAACGTACGAGCAGTACTTC.

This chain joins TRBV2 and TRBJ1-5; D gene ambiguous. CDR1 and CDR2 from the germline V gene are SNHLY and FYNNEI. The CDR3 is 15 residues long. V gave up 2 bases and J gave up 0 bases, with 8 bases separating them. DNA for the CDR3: TGTGCCAGCAGTGAAAGAGATAATAGCAATCAGCCCCAGCATTTT. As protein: CASSERDNSNQPQHF.

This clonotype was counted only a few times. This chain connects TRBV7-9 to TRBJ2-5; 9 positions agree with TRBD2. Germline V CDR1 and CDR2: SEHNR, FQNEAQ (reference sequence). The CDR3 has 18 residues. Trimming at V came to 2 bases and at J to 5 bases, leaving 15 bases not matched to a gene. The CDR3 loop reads CASSLLMPGEREVETQYF. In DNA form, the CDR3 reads TGTGCCAGCAGCTTACTAATGCCGGGAGAGCGGGAGGTGGAGACCCAGTACTTC.

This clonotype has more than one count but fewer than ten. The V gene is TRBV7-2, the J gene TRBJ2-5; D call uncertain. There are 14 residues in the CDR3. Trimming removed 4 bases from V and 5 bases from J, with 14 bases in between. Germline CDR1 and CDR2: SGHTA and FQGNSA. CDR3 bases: TGTGCCAGCAGCTCCGTTCCAGTAGGCGAGACCCAGTACTTC. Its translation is CASSSVPVGETQYF.

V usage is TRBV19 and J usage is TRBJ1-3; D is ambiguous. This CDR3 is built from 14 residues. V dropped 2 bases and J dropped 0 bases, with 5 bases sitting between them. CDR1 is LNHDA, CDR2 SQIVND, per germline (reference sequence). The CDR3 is CASSIQISGNTIYF. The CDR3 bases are TGTGCCAGTAGTATACAGATCTCTGGAAACACCATATATTTT.

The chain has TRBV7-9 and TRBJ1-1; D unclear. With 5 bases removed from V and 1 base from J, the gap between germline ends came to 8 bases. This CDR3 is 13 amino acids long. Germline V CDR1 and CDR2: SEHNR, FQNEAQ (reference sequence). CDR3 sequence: CASSPLGNTEAFF. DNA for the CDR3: TGTGCCAGCAGCCCCCTAGGGAACACTGAAGCTTTCTTT.

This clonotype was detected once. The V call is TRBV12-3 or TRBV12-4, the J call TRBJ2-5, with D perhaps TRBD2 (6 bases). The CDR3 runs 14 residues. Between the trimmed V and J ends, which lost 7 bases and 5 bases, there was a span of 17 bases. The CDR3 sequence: CASTDYLAPETQYF. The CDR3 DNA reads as TGTGCCAGCACCGATTATCTAGCGCCGGAGACCCAGTACTTC.

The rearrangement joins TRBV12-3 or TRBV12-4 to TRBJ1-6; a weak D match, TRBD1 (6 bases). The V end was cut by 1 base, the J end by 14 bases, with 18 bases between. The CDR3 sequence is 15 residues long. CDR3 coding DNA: TGTGCCAGCAGTTTAGTTTCAGGGGCTCCGGGGGCCCTCCACTTT. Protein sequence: CASSLVSGAPGALHF.

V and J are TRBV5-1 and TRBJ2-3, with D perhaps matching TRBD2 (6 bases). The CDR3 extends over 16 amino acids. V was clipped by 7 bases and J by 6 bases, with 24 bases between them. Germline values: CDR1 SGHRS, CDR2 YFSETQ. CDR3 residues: CASRLRASAFGDTQYF. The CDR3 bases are TGCGCCAGCCGCCTCCGAGCTAGCGCCTTTGGGGATACGCAGTATTTT.

The CDR3 DNA follows: TGTGCCAGCAGTGAAGCAGGAGCCAAAAACATTCAGTACTTC. Its translation: CASSEAGAKNIQYF. The chain has TRBV6-1 and TRBJ2-4; D not resolved. Germline-derived CDR1 and CDR2 are MNHNS and SASEGT. The CDR3 runs 14 residues. The V gene lost 0 bases and the J gene lost 0 bases, with 3 bases spanning the gap.

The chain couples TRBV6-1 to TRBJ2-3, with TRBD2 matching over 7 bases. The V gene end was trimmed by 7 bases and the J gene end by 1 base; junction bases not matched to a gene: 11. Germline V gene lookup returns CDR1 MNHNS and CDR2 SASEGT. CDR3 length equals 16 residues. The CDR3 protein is CASISVGRGGTDTQYF. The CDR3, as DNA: TGTGCCAGCATCTCAGTGGGCCGGGGGGGCACAGATACGCAGTATTTT.

The CDR3 nucleotides are TGTGCCAGCAGCACCGCGGGGCAAAGTCAAGAGACCCAGTACTTC. Its protein is CASSTAGQSQETQYF. J is TRBJ2-5 and V is TRBV7-7; a weak D match, TRBD2 (6 bases). Germline V CDR1 and CDR2: SSHAT, FNYEAQ (reference sequence). Trimming took 5 bases from V and 2 from J, leaving 15 bases between them. The length of the CDR3 is 15 residues. The full variable domain, with the rest looked up from reference TRBV7-7 and TRBJ2-5, is GAGVSQSPRYKVTKRGQDVTLRCDPISSHATLYWYQQALGQGPEFLTYFNYEAQPDKSGLPSDRFSAERPEGSISTLTIQRTEQRDSAMYRCASSTAGQSQETQYFGPGTRLLVL.

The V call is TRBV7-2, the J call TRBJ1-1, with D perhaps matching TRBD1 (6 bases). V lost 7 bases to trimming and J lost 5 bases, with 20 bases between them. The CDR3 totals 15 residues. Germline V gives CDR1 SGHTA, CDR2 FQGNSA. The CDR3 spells CASNYGGAGLTEAFF. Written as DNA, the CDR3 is TGTGCCAGCAACTACGGGGGGGCGGGCTTGACTGAAGCTTTCTTT.

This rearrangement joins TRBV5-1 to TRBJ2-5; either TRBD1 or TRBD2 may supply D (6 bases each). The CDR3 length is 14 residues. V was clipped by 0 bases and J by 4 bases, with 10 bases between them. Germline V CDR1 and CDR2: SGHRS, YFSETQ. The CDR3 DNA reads TGCGCCAGCAGCTTGGATGGGGGGCTAGAGACCCAGTACTTC. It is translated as CASSLDGGLETQYF. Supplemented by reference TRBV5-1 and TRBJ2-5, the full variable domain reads KAGVTQTPRYLIKTRGQQVTLSCSPISGHRSVSWYQQTPGQGLQFLFEYFSETQRNKGNFPGRFSGRQFSNSRSEMNVSTLELGDSALYLCASSLDGGLETQYFGPGTRLLVL.

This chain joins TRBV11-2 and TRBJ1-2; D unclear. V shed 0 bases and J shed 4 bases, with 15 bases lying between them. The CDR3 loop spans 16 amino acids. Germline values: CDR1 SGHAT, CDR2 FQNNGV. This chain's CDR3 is CASSLEPTARAYGYTF. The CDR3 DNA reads TGTGCCAGCAGCTTAGAACCCACAGCGCGTGCCTATGGCTACACCTTC.

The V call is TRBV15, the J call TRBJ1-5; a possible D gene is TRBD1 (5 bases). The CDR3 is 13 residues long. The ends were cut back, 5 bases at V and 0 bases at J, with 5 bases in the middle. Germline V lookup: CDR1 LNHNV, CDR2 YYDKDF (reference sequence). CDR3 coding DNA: TGTGCCACCAGCCAGGGTAGCAATCAGCCCCAGCATTTT. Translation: CATSQGSNQPQHF.

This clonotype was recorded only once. CDR3 sequence reads: CASSPTGELFF. DNA for the CDR3: TGTGCCAGCTCCCCAACGGGGGAGCTGTTTTTT. V and J are TRBV18 and TRBJ2-2; D ambiguous. V lost 6 bases to trimming and J lost 8 bases, with 7 bases between them. Germline V gene data show CDR1 as KGHSH and CDR2 as LQKENI. The CDR3 runs 11 residues. The full variable domain, its missing parts supplied by reference TRBV18 and TRBJ2-2, is NAGVMQNPRHLVRRRGQEARLRCSPMKGHSHVYWYRQLPEEGLKFMVYLQKENIIDESGMPKERFSAEFPKEGPSILRIQQVVRGDSAAYFCASSPTGELFFGEGSRLTVL.

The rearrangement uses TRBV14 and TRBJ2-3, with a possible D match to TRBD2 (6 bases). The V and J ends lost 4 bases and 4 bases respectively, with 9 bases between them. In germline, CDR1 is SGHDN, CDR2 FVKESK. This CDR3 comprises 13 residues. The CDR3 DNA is TGTGCCAGCAGCCGGCGGGGTGCAGATACGCAGTATTTT. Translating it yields CASSRRGADTQYF.

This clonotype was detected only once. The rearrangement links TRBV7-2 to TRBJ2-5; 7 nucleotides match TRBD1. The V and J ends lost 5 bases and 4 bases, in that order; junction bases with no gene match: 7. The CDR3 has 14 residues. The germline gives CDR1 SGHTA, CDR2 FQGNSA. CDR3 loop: CASSPETGRETQYF. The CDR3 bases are TGTGCCAGCAGCCCGGAGACAGGGAGAGAGACCCAGTACTTC.